The T cell receptor (beta chain) described here comes from a study of blood T cell repertoires in COVID-19. Study overall: The study drew acute and convalescent COVID-19 samples from the United States, Italy and Spain.

Germline V gives CDR1 SGHAT, CDR2 FQNNGV. The CDR3 length is 15 residues. Trimming took off 3 bases at V and 0 bases at J, with 11 bases between the two ends. Authors' methods: Estimates of nucleated cell counts were drawn from the amplification of reference gene primers. Sequenced by immunoSEQ multiplex PCR; TCRdb stores in-frame clones only, minus some. That table supplies the V and J calls and clone size; D and trimming were determined from the DNA. The sample has 150,000 to 200,000 clones; approximately 86% are singletons. The sequence was obtained from a woman aged 80 or over in a cohort sampled during active or convalescent COVID-19. Material for sequencing was peripheral blood. The gene calls are TRBV11-2 and TRBJ1-1, with D possibly matching TRBD1 (6 bases). This CDR3 is CASSFQGRMNTEAFF. The CDR3, as DNA: TGTGCCAGCAGCTTCCAGGGGCGCATGAACACTGAAGCTTTCTTT. Supplemented by reference TRBV11-2 and TRBJ1-1, the full variable domain reads EAGVAQSPRYKIIEKRQSVAFWCNPISGHATLYWYQQILGQGPKLLIQFQNNGVVDDSQLPKDRFSAERLKGVDSTLKIQPAKLEDSAVYLCASSFQGRMNTEAFFGQGTRLTVV.